This T cell receptor beta chain derives from a study of beta chain features in type 1 diabetes. Whole-study results and caveats: A cDNA-based sequencing approach could over-represent cells with high TCR expression. VDJ junctions in type 1 diabetes patients carried more deletions and fewer insertions.

In the case of this clone: Its antigen is not identified.

Each donor gave one heparinised blood draw averaging about 100 mL. The CDR3 is 15 amino acids. V lost 4 bases to trimming and J lost 1 base; unmatched junction nucleotides: 3. Germline CDR1 and CDR2: SGHTA and FQGTGA. All of the isolated RNA was reverse transcribed, so expressed TCRB transcripts were sequenced. Repertoires were generated with immunoSEQ multiplex PCR, while TCRdb's copy carries only in-frame clones and drops some. Here the sample spans more than 300,000 clones, under 8.5% being singletons. The source is a woman aged 18-35 years in good health. The gene calls are TRBV7-3 and TRBJ2-1, with 8 bases lining up with TRBD2. Source material: central memory CD4+ T cells from blood. The CDR3 sequence: CASSSGGGSYNEQFF. The CDR3 region has the DNA TGTGCCAGCAGCTCTGGCGGGGGGTCCTACAATGAGCAGTTCTTC. The variable domain in full, completed from reference TRBV7-3 and TRBJ2-1, reads GAGVSQTPSNKVTEKGKYVELRCDPISGHTALYWYRQSLGQGPEFLIYFQGTGAADDSGLPNDRFFAVRPEGSVSTLKIQRTERGDSAVYLCASSSGGGSYNEQFFGPGTRLTVL.